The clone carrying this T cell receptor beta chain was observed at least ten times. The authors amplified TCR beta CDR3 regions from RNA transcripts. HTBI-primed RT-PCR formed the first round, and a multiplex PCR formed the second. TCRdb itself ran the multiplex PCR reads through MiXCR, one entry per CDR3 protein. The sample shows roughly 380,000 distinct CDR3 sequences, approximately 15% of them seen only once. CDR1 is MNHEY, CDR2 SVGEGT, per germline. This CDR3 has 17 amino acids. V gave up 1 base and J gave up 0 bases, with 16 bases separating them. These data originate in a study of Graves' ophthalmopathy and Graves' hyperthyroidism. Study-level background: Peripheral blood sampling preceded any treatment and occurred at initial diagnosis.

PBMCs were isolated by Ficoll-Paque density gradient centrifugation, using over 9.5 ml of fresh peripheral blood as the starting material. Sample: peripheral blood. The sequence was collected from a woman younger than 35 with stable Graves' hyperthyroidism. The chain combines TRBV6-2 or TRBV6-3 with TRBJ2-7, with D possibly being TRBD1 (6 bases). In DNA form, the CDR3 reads TGTGCCAGCAGTTACTTTCCTCGACAGGTGAGCTCCTACGAGCAGTACTTC. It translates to CASSYFPRQVSSYEQYF.